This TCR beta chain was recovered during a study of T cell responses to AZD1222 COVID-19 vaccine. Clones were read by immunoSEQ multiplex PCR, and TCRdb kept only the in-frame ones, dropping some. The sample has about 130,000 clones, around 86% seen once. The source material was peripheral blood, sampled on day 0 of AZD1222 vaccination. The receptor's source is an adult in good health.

The CDR3 DNA reads TGCGCCAGCAGCTTGGATGTTATGAACACTGAAGCTTTCTTT. It is translated as CASSLDVMNTEAFF. The chain couples TRBV5-1 to TRBJ1-1; D remains unclear. This CDR3 is 14 amino acids long. From germline, CDR1 is SGHRS and CDR2 YFSETQ. V was pared by 0 bases and J by 0 bases, with 6 bases between.